This TCR beta chain was captured by sequencing in a study of blood T cell repertoires in COVID-19. Authors' processing steps: Estimated nucleated cell counts came from reference gene primer amplification. Produced via immunoSEQ multiplex PCR; TCRdb's table is partial and in-frame only. That table supplies the V and J calls and clone size; D and trimming were determined from the DNA. This sample carries about 58,000 clones, 88% of them seen once, and the ten largest clones take 20% to 25%. This clone was observed once. CDR3 size: 16 residues. CDR1 SGHVS and CDR2 FQNEAQ come from the germline V gene. Between the trimmed V and J ends, which lost 5 bases and 0 bases, there was a span of 15 bases.

This chain uses TRBV7-8 with TRBJ2-3; no firm D call. What was sequenced was peripheral blood. The TCR originated in a woman in her forties or fifties with active or convalescent COVID-19. Here the CDR3 reads CASSLLQHPSTDTQYF. CDR3 in DNA: TGTGCCAGCAGCCTGCTACAGCATCCTAGCACAGATACGCAGTATTTT.